Listed below are T cell receptor beta chains from one sample, sequenced in a study of T-cell memory formation after mild COVID-19. TCRdb re-analysed the 5' RACE reads in MiXCR, keeping a single row per CDR3 protein. The profile shows over 500,000 distinct CDR3 sequences, around a sixth of them singletons. Sequences were obtained from PBMCs or a T cell subset sorted from them (not recorded which). The receptors stem from an adult woman who had mild COVID-19 (a few samples of this study predate the infection). Cell type and time point are not known. CDR3s include the opening cysteine and the closing phenylalanine or tryptophan. Each record gives: J gene, V gene, D gene, clone size, CDR3 protein, CDR3 DNA. The D gene is left open where the match is weak. Clone size appears in some rows only: once, few, many, or a class for an expanded clone.

TRBJ2-7 | TRBV30 | . | few | CAWRRVSEQYF | TGTGCCTGGAGACGGGTAAGCGAGCAGTACTTC
TRBJ2-3 | TRBV7-8 | . | . | CASSLVNWRGTDTQYF | TGTGCCAGCAGCTTAGTCAACTGGCGGGGCACAGATACGCAGTATTTT
TRBJ2-1 | TRBV7-8 | . | few | CASSLDGGYNEQFF | TGTGCCAGCAGCTTAGATGGGGGCTACAATGAGCAGTTCTTC
TRBJ1-1 | TRBV25-1 | . | few | CASSERANSMEAFF | TGTGCCAGCAGTGAACGGGCAAACTCAATGGAAGCTTTCTTT
TRBJ2-1 | TRBV12-3/TRBV12-4 | . | few | CASSPSLMGYNEQFF | TGTGCCAGCAGCCCCTCATTGATGGGTTACAATGAGCAGTTCTTC
TRBJ2-1 | TRBV12-3/TRBV12-4 | . | . | CASSFLWGDNEQFF | TGTGCCAGCAGTTTTCTTTGGGGGGACAATGAGCAGTTCTTC
TRBJ2-5 | TRBV7-3 | . | few | CASSLSQQETQYF | TGTGCCAGCAGCTTAAGCCAGCAAGAGACCCAGTACTTC
TRBJ2-2 | TRBV7-8 | TRBD2 | many | CASSFLAGGIDTGELFF | TGTGCCAGCAGCTTTCTAGCGGGAGGGATTGACACCGGGGAGCTGTTTTTT
TRBJ2-6 | TRBV3-1 | TRBD1 | . | CASSHTTQGSGANVLTF | TGTGCCAGCAGCCATACTACACAGGGGTCTGGGGCCAACGTCCTGACTTTC
TRBJ2-3 | TRBV27 | TRBD2 | . | CASSQNRLAVSTDTQYF | TGTGCCAGCAGTCAAAATAGACTAGCGGTCAGCACAGATACGCAGTATTTT
TRBJ2-3 | TRBV6-1 | TRBD2 | . | CASRRAGDSRDTQYF | TGTGCCAGCCGGCGGGCGGGGGATTCGAGAGATACGCAGTATTTT
TRBJ1-2 | TRBV12-3/TRBV12-4 | . | . | CASTQRPITNYGYTF | TGTGCCAGCACTCAAAGGCCGATAACCAACTATGGCTACACCTTC
TRBJ2-1 | TRBV24-1 | TRBD2 | few | CATSEVGRGTSSNEQFF | TGTGCCACCAGTGAGGTCGGGCGAGGGACTAGCAGCAATGAGCAGTTCTTC
TRBJ2-5 | TRBV7-2 | . | few | CASSYRPGETQYF | TGTGCCAGCAGCTATCGACCCGGAGAGACCCAGTACTTC
TRBJ2-7 | TRBV5-6 | . | . | CASTPRASSSYEQYF | TGTGCCAGCACCCCGCGGGCCAGCAGCTCCTACGAGCAGTACTTC
TRBJ1-2 | TRBV6-1 | TRBD1 | . | CASTEGTAASNYGYTF | TGTGCCAGCACCGAGGGGACAGCGGCTTCTAACTATGGCTACACCTTC
TRBJ1-2 | TRBV21-1 | . | few | CASSKGGREEGYTF | TGTGCCAGCAGCAAAGGGGGGCGGGAGGAAGGCTACACCTTC
TRBJ2-7 | TRBV7-3 | . | . | CASSSTGSPVEQYF | TGTGCCAGCAGCTCTACGGGATCTCCGGTGGAGCAGTACTTC
TRBJ1-3 | TRBV27 | . | few | CASSLSGGHGNTIYF | TGTGCCAGCAGTTTATCTGGAGGGCATGGAAACACCATATATTTT
TRBJ1-5 | TRBV20-1 | . | . | CSARVDGNQPQHF | TGCAGTGCTAGAGTTGACGGCAATCAGCCCCAGCATTTT
TRBJ1-2 | TRBV3-2 | . | . | CASSHRGGGQRGSGYTF | TGTGCCAGCAGCCATCGGGGGGGCGGACAAAGAGGCTCTGGCTACACCTTC
TRBJ2-4 | TRBV5-1 | . | few | CASSLGRENIQYF | TGCGCCAGCAGCTTAGGACGGGAAAACATTCAGTACTTC
TRBJ1-1 | TRBV7-2 | . | . | CASSQGTGGNTEAFF | TGTGCCAGCAGCCAGGGAACAGGTGGGAACACTGAAGCTTTCTTT
TRBJ2-6 | TRBV5-1 | TRBD1 | . | CASSLGGRTGYSGANVLTF | TGCGCCAGCAGCTTGGGAGGTCGGACAGGGTACTCTGGGGCCAACGTCCTGACTTTC
TRBJ2-3 | TRBV12-3/TRBV12-4 | . | few | CASSRKPDTQYF | TGTGCCAGCAGCCGCAAACCAGATACGCAGTATTTT
TRBJ2-1 | TRBV4-1 | . | few | CASSQDEDGEQFF | TGCGCCAGCAGCCAAGATGAGGATGGTGAGCAGTTCTTC
TRBJ1-2 | TRBV30 | . | . | CAWSATRYVTF | TGTGCCTGGAGTGCCACACGTTACGTAACCTTC
TRBJ2-3 | TRBV2 | TRBD1 | few | CASSQGARGTDTQYF | TGTGCCAGCAGTCAGGGGGCGCGGGGCACAGATACGCAGTATTTT
TRBJ2-3 | TRBV6-2/TRBV6-3 | TRBD2 | . | CASSYVERGDTDTQYF | TGTGCCAGCAGTTACGTGGAACGGGGGGACACAGATACGCAGTATTTT
TRBJ1-2 | TRBV24-1 | . | . | CATSDANRDGYTF | TGTGCCACCAGTGATGCAAACAGGGATGGCTACACCTTC
TRBJ1-1 | TRBV14 | . | . | CASSPGKYTEAFF | TGTGCCAGCAGCCCAGGAAAATACACTGAAGCTTTCTTT
TRBJ1-2 | TRBV28 | . | . | CASSGPPNYGYTF | TGTGCCAGCAGCGGCCCTCCCAACTATGGCTACACCTTC
TRBJ2-7 | TRBV5-1 | TRBD1 | few | CASGEGTGDSYEQYF | TGCGCCAGCGGGGAGGGGACAGGGGATTCCTACGAGCAGTACTTC
TRBJ2-3 | TRBV14 | . | . | CASSQEQDTQYF | TGTGCCAGCAGCCAAGAACAGGATACGCAGTATTTT
TRBJ2-7 | TRBV6-1 | . | many | CASTLNSYEQYF | TGTGCCAGCACTCTAAACAGCTACGAGCAGTACTTC
TRBJ2-7 | TRBV5-4 | TRBD2 | . | CASSLAPPAGGAYEQYF | TGTGCCAGCAGCTTGGCGCCTCCAGCGGGAGGGGCTTACGAGCAGTACTTC
TRBJ1-3 | TRBV5-1 | . | few | CASSRDGNTIYF | TGCGCCAGCAGCCGGGACGGAAACACCATATATTTT
TRBJ2-5 | TRBV20-1 | . | . | CSAPAQGTTETQYF | TGCAGTGCCCCCGCCCAGGGGACTACCGAGACCCAGTACTTC
TRBJ2-1 | TRBV9 | TRBD2 | few | CASSSAGTTSYNEQFF | TGTGCCAGCAGCTCAGCGGGGACTACATCCTACAATGAGCAGTTCTTC
TRBJ2-5 | TRBV7-3 | TRBD1 | once | CASSLWDRVETQYF | TGTGCCAGCAGCTTATGGGACAGGGTGGAGACCCAGTACTTC
TRBJ1-1 | TRBV7-8 | . | . | CASSVAGFYTEAFF | TGTGCCAGCAGCGTGGCAGGGTTTTACACTGAAGCTTTCTTT
TRBJ2-2 | TRBV7-9 | . | few | CASSVETPGGELFF | TGTGCCAGCAGCGTCGAGACTCCCGGCGGGGAGCTGTTTTTT
TRBJ1-2 | TRBV3-1 | . | . | CASSQKHDGRAGSYTF | TGTGCCAGCAGCCAAAAACACGATGGCAGGGCCGGGAGCTACACCTTC
TRBJ2-7 | TRBV7-8 | . | . | CASGLLKGGSYEQYF | TGTGCCAGCGGACTTCTGAAAGGGGGCTCCTACGAGCAGTACTTC
TRBJ2-4 | TRBV11-1 | . | . | CASSLTDSLAKNIQYF | TGTGCCAGCAGCCTCACTGACAGTTTAGCCAAAAACATTCAGTACTTC
TRBJ2-4 | TRBV9 | TRBD1 | . | CASSPWDRDGAKNIQYF | TGTGCCAGCAGCCCGTGGGACAGGGATGGAGCCAAAAACATTCAGTACTTC
TRBJ2-5 | TRBV7-8 | TRBD1 | . | CASRPQGEETQYF | TGTGCCAGCAGGCCACAGGGGGAAGAGACCCAGTACTTC
TRBJ2-5 | TRBV7-9 | . | few | CASSLEGPQETQYF | TGTGCCAGCAGCTTAGAGGGGCCCCAAGAGACCCAGTACTTC
TRBJ2-5 | TRBV4-1 | . | few | CASSQDTGQEETQYF | TGCGCCAGCAGCCAAGATACCGGCCAGGAAGAGACCCAGTACTTC
TRBJ2-1 | TRBV27 | . | . | CASSPGTGVDNEQFF | TGTGCCAGCAGTCCAGGGACCGGTGTGGACAATGAGCAGTTCTTC
TRBJ2-3 | TRBV5-4 | TRBD2 | few | CASSLPLAGADTQYF | TGTGCCAGCAGCTTACCCCTAGCGGGGGCAGATACGCAGTATTTT
TRBJ2-7 | TRBV5-6 | TRBD1 | . | CASSVDRGHSYEQYF | TGTGCCAGCAGCGTTGACAGGGGACACTCCTACGAGCAGTACTTC
TRBJ1-1 | TRBV4-1 | . | . | CASSQEVQMPGAFF | TGCGCCAGCAGCCAAGAGGTACAGATGCCCGGGGCTTTCTTT